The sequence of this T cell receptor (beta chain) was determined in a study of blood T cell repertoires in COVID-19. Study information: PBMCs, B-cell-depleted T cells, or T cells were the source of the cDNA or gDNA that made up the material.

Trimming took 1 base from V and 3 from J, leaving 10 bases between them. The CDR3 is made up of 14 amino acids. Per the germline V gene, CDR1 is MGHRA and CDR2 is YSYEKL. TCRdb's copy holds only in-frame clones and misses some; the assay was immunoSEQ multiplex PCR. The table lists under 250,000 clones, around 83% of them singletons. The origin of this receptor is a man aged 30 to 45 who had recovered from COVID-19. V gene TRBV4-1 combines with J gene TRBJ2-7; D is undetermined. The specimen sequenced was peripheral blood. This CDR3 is CASSQGESGYEQYF. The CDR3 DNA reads TGCGCCAGCAGCCAAGGAGAGTCAGGCTACGAGCAGTACTTC.